The next 16 T cell receptor beta chains were all read from a single sample in a study of OX40 agonist ivuxolimab in advanced cancers. Repertoires were generated with immunoSEQ multiplex PCR, while TCRdb's copy carries only in-frame clones and drops some. The table has almost 90,000 clones, 85% to 90% seen once. The source material was CD4+ or CD8+ T cells sorted from blood, sampled in a trial of the OX40 agonist ivuxolimab. The source of these receptors is an adult with an advanced solid tumor such as melanoma, head and neck, liver or kidney cancer.

The V and J genes are TRBV11-3 and TRBJ2-3; TRBD2 aligns across 7 bases. The CDR3 consists of 14 residues. Germline V gene sequence: CDR1 SGHNT, CDR2 YENEEA. V lost 5 bases to trimming and J lost 4 bases; unmatched junction nucleotides: 6. The chain's CDR3 is CASSPGGVADTQYF. The CDR3 DNA is TGTGCCAGCAGCCCTGGGGGGGTTGCAGATACGCAGTATTTT.

The genes are TRBV25-1 and TRBJ2-7; 7 nucleotides match TRBD2. Germline CDR1 reads MGHDK; CDR2 reads SYGVNS. After removal of 1 base from V and 2 bases from J, the junction contained 5 bases not matched to a gene. The CDR3 is 15 amino acids. The CDR3 nucleotides read TGTGCCAGCAGTGAATTCAGGGAGGGGACCTACGAGCAGTACTTC. This translates into CASSEFREGTYEQYF.

The chain recombines TRBV2 with TRBJ2-7; 11 bases are a match to TRBD2. Germline CDR1 SNHLY, CDR2 FYNNEI. This CDR3 contains 14 residues. The trim removed 3 bases at V and 5 bases at J, leaving 3 bases unmatched. The DNA of the CDR3 is TGTGCCAGCAGTGATCAACTAGCGGGAGACGAGCAGTACTTC. This sequence encodes CASSDQLAGDEQYF.

The J gene is TRBJ1-6, the V gene TRBV30; D gene ambiguous. There are 13 residues in the CDR3. CDR1 GTSNPN and CDR2 SVGIG come from the germline V gene (reference sequence). V lost 4 bases to trimming and J lost 8 bases, with 12 bases between them. This CDR3 is CAWTPRSDSPLHF. CDR3 DNA sequence: TGTGCCTGGACCCCCAGATCGGATTCACCCCTCCACTTT.

This clone was counted between two and nine times. The chain combines TRBV30 with TRBJ1-1; possible D gene TRBD1, 5 bases. Trimming pared 4 bases from V and 10 bases from J, leaving 16 bases between. This CDR3 has 12 amino acids. CDR1 and CDR2 from the germline V gene are GTSNPN and SVGIG (reference sequence). CDR3 protein: CAWIRTNNRAFF. The CDR3, as DNA: TGTGCCTGGATTAGGACAAATAATCGAGCTTTCTTT. The whole variable domain, remainder taken from reference TRBV30 and TRBJ1-1, is SQTIHQWPATLVQPVGSPLSLECTVEGTSNPNLYWYRQAAGRGLQLLFYSVGIGQISSEVPQNLSASRPQDRQFILSSKKLLLSDSGFYLCAWIRTNNRAFFGQGTRLTVV.

This rearrangement joins TRBV15 to TRBJ2-7, with D perhaps matching TRBD1 or TRBD2 (5 bases each). Germline V gives CDR1 LNHNV, CDR2 YYDKDF (reference sequence). Trimming cost V 5 bases and J 6 bases, with 23 bases left between them. The CDR3 runs to 16 residues. The CDR3 loop is CATSPSLASPRGEQYF. CDR3 DNA: TGTGCCACCAGCCCTTCGCTGGCTAGCCCGAGGGGCGAGCAGTACTTC.

A few counts support this clone. The rearrangement uses TRBV2 and TRBJ1-2; perhaps TRBD1 as D (5 bases). CDR1 is SNHLY, CDR2 FYNNEI, per germline. The CDR3 spans 17 residues. V was trimmed by 3 bases and J by 8 bases, leaving 25 bases between them. The CDR3 DNA follows: TGTGCCAGCAGTGATGGGGACGTCGCGGGCCAGCCGCAGGGCTACACCTTC. Translating gives CASSDGDVAGQPQGYTF.

The rearrangement joins TRBV7-2 to TRBJ2-1; 7 bases fit TRBD2. The germline V gene has CDR1 SGHTA and CDR2 FQGNSA. The CDR3 covers 12 residues. The V segment lost 3 bases and the J segment 7 bases; nucleotides outside the gene matches: 0. The CDR3 DNA follows: TGTGCCAGCAGCTTGGGACTAAATGAGCAGTTCTTC. Its protein is CASSLGLNEQFF. Together with reference TRBV7-2 and TRBJ2-1, the CDR3 gives the full variable domain: GAGVSQSPSNKVTEKGKDVELRCDPISGHTALYWYRQSLGQGLEFLIYFQGNSAPDKSGLPSDRFSAERTGGSVSTLTIQRTQQEDSAVYLCASSLGLNEQFFGPGTRLTVL.

This chain joins TRBV11-2 and TRBJ1-2; 8 bases agree with TRBD1. The V segment lost 4 bases and the J segment 8 bases; nucleotides outside the gene matches: 12. CDR3 length equals 15 residues. Germline CDR1 reads SGHAT; CDR2 reads FQNNGV. CDR3 coding DNA: TGTGCCAGCAGCTCAACCGGGACAGGCAACGGGGGCTACACCTTC. This gives the protein CASSSTGTGNGGYTF. The whole variable domain, remainder taken from reference TRBV11-2 and TRBJ1-2, is EAGVAQSPRYKIIEKRQSVAFWCNPISGHATLYWYQQILGQGPKLLIQFQNNGVVDDSQLPKDRFSAERLKGVDSTLKIQPAKLEDSAVYLCASSSTGTGNGGYTFGSGTRLTVV.

The rearrangement uses TRBV7-6 and TRBJ2-2; TRBD2 is a possible D gene (6 bases). The CDR3 runs to 16 residues. Germline V lookup: CDR1 SGHVS, CDR2 FNYEAQ. Between the trimmed V and J ends, which lost 3 bases and 1 base, there was a span of 12 bases. CDR3: CASSFLGGGNTGELFF. Written as DNA, the CDR3 is TGTGCCAGCAGCTTTCTGGGGGGAGGGAACACCGGGGAGCTGTTTTTT.

The genes are TRBV15 and TRBJ2-3; tentatively, D is TRBD2 (5 bases). Per germline, CDR1 LNHNV and CDR2 YYDKDF (reference sequence). The CDR3 totals 16 residues. The V end lost 0 bases, the J end lost 6 bases, and 16 bases lay between the germline ends. The CDR3 sequence: CATSRESGLSVDTQYF. The CDR3 DNA sequence: TGTGCCACCAGCAGAGAAAGCGGCCTGAGTGTTGATACGCAGTATTTT. Full variable domain (remainder filled in from reference TRBV15 and TRBJ2-3): DAMVIQNPRYQVTQFGKPVTLSCSQTLNHNVMYWYQQKSSQAPKLLFHYYDKDFNNEADTPDNFQSRRPNTSFCFLDIRSPGLGDTAMYLCATSRESGLSVDTQYFGPGTRLTVL.

The chain employs TRBV6-1 and TRBJ1-2; 10 nucleotides line up with TRBD1. There are 14 residues in the CDR3. Germline V gene sequence: CDR1 MNHNS, CDR2 SASEGT. V gave up 6 bases and J gave up 6 bases; unmatched junction bases: 7. The CDR3 DNA reads as TGTGCCAGCAGAGGACAGGGGGATTGGGATGGCTACACCTTC. It translates to CASRGQGDWDGYTF.

The sample holds many counts of this clone. The chain links TRBV28 to TRBJ2-7; the D gene is possibly TRBD1 (6 bases). The CDR3 contains 12 residues. Germline V gene lookup returns CDR1 MDHEN and CDR2 SYDVKM. Trimming pared 4 bases from V and 5 bases from J, leaving 9 bases between. The CDR3 sequence is CASSSGVHEQYF. DNA of the CDR3: TGTGCCAGCAGTTCAGGGGTCCACGAGCAGTACTTC.

The chain carries TRBV19 and TRBJ2-5; 7 nucleotides agree with TRBD1. Germline V gene data show CDR1 as LNHDA and CDR2 as SQIVND (reference sequence). The CDR3 runs 15 residues. After removal of 3 bases from V and 4 bases from J, the junction contained 8 bases not matched to a gene. The CDR3 DNA reads TGTGCCAGTAGTATCCCCACAGGGGCTGGAGAGACCCAGTACTTC. This gives the protein CASSIPTGAGETQYF.

The gene calls are TRBV19 and TRBJ1-2, with D possibly TRBD1 on 6 matching bases. This CDR3 region has 15 residues. V lost 6 bases and J lost 4, with 18 bases in between. Per germline, CDR1 LNHDA and CDR2 SQIVND (reference sequence). The CDR3 spells CASSQNSAGAYGYTF. The CDR3 coding sequence is TGTGCCAGTAGCCAAAATTCAGCAGGGGCCTATGGCTACACCTTC. Combining the CDR3 with reference TRBV19 and TRBJ1-2 gives the whole variable domain DGGITQSPKYLFRKEGQNVTLSCEQNLNHDAMYWYRQDPGQGLRLIYYSQIVNDFQKGDIAEGYSVSREKKESFPLTVTSAQKNPTAFYLCASSQNSAGAYGYTFGSGTRLTVV.

This clone was observed a single time. This chain joins TRBV9 and TRBJ2-3; the match to TRBD1 covers 8 bases. The CDR3 spans 15 residues. Looked up from germline, CDR1 is SGDLS and CDR2 is YYNGEE. J was trimmed by 2 bases and V by 0 bases; bases with no gene match: 2. CDR3 nucleotide sequence: TGTGCCAGCAGCGTAGCGGGACAGGTCACAGATACGCAGTATTTT. Amino acids: CASSVAGQVTDTQYF.